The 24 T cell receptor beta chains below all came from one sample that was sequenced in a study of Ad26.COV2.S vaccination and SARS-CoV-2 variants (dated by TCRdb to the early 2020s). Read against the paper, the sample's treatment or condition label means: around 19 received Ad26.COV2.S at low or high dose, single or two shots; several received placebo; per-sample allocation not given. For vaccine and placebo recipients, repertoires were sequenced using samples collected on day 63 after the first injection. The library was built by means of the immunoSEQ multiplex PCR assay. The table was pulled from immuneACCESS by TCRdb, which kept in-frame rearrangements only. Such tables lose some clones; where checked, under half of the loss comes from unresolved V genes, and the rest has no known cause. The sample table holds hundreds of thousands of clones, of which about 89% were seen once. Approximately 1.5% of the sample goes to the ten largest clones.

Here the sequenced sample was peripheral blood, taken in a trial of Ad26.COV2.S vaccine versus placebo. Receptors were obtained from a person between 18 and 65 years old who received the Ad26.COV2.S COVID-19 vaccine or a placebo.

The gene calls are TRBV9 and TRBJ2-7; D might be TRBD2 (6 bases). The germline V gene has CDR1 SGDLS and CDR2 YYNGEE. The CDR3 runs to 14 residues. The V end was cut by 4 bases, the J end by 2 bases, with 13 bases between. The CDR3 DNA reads TGTGCCAGCAGCCCGATGCGGGGAACCTACGAGCAGTACTTC. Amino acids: CASSPMRGTYEQYF.

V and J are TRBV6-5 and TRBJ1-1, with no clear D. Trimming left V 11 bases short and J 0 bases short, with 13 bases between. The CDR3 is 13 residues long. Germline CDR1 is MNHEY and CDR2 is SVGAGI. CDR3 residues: CAGASLLNTEAFF. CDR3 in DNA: TGTGCCGGCGCATCCCTTCTGAACACTGAAGCTTTCTTT.

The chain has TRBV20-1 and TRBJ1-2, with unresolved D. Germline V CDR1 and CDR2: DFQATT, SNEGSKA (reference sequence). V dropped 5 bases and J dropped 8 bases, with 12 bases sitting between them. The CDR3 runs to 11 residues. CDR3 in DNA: TGCAGTGCTCAGGTCCAGGTGGGCTACACCTTC. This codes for CSAQVQVGYTF.

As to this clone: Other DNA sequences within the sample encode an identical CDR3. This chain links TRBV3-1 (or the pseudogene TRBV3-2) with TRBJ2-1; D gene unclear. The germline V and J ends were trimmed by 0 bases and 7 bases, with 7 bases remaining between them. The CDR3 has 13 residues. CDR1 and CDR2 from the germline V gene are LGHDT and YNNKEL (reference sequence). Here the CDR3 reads CASSQDLRNEQFF. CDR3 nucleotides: TGTGCCAGCAGCCAAGATCTGAGGAATGAGCAGTTCTTC.

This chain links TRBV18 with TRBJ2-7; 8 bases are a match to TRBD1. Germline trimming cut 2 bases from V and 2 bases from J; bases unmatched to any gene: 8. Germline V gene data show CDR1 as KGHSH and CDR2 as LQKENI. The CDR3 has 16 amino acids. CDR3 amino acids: CASSPLTGTGPYEQYF. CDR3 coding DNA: TGTGCCAGCTCACCATTGACCGGGACAGGACCCTACGAGCAGTACTTC.

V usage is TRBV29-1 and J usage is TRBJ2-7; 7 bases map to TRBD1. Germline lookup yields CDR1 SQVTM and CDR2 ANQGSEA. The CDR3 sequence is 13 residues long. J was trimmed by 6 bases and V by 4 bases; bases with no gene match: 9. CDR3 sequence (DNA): TGCAGCGTTGCCGGGACAGAAAGTAGCGAGCAGTACTTC. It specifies CSVAGTESSEQYF.

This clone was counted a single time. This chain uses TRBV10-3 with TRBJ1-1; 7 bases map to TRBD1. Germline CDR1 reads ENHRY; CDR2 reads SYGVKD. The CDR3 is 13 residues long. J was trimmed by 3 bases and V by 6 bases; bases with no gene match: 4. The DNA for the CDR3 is TGTGCCATCAGGCAGGGGGGGGACACTGAAGCTTTCTTT. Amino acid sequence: CAIRQGGDTEAFF.

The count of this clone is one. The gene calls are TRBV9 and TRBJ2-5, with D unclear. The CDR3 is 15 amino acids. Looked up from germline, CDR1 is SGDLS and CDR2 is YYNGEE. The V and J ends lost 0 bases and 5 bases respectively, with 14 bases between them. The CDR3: CASSVALLGNETQYF. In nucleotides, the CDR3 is TGTGCCAGCAGCGTAGCCCTCCTGGGCAACGAGACCCAGTACTTC.

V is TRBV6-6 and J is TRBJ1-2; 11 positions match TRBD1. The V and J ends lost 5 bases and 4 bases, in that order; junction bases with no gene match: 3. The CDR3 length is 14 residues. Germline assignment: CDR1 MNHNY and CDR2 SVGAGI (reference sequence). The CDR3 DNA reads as TGTGCCAGCAGTACCGGGACAGGGGGCTATGGCTACACCTTC. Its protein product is CASSTGTGGYGYTF.

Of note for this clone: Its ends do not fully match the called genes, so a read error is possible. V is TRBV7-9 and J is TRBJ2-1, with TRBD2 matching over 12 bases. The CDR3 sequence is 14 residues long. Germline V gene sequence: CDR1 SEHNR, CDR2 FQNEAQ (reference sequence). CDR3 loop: CASSLAGGPNEQFF. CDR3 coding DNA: TGTGCCAGCAGCCTAGCGGGGGGGCCGAATGAGCAGTTCTTC.

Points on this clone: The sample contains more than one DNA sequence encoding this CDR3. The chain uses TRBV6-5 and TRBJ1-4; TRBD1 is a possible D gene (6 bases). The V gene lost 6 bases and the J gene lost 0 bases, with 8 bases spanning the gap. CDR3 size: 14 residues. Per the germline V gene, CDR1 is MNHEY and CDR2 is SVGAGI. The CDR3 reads CASRRTATNEKLFF. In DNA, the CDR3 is TGTGCCAGCAGACGGACAGCAACTAATGAAAAACTGTTTTTT.

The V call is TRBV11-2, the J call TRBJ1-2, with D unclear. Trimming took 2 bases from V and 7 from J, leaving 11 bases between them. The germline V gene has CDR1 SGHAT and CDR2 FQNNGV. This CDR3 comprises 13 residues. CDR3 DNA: TGTGCCAGCAGCTTACAGGACGCGACTGGCTACACCTTC. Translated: CASSLQDATGYTF. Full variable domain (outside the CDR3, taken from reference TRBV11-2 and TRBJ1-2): EAGVAQSPRYKIIEKRQSVAFWCNPISGHATLYWYQQILGQGPKLLIQFQNNGVVDDSQLPKDRFSAERLKGVDSTLKIQPAKLEDSAVYLCASSLQDATGYTFGSGTRLTVV.

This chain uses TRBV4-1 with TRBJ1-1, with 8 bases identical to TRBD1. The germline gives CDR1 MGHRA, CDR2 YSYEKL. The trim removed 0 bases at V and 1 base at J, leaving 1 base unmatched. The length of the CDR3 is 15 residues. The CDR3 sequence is CASSQDGTGNTEAFF. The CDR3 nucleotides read TGCGCCAGCAGCCAAGACGGGACAGGGAACACTGAAGCTTTCTTT.

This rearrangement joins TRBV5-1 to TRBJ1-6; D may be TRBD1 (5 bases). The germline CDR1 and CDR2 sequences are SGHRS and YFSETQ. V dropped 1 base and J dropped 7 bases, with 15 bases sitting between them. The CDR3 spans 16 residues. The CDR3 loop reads CASSLPTGDSNSPLHF. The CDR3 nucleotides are TGCGCCAGCAGCTTGCCAACGGGAGACAGCAATTCACCCCTCCACTTT.

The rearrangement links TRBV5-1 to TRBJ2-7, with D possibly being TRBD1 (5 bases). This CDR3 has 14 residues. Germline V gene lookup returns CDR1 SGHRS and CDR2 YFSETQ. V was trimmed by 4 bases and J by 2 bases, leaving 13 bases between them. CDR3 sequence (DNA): TGCGCCAGCAGCGGGCAGGGTGATCCCTACGAGCAGTACTTC. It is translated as CASSGQGDPYEQYF.

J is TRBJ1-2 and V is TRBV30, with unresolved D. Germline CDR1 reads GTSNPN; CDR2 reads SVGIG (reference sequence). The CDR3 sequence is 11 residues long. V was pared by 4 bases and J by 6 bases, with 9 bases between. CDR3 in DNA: TGTGCCTGGATACTGCAGGATGGCTACACCTTC. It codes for CAWILQDGYTF.

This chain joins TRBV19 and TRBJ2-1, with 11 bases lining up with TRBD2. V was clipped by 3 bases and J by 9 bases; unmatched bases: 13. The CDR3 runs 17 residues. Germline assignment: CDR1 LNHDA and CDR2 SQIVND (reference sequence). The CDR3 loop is CASSISSGLAGGGEQFF. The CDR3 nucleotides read TGTGCCAGTAGTATCTCCTCTGGGCTAGCGGGAGGAGGTGAGCAGTTCTTC.

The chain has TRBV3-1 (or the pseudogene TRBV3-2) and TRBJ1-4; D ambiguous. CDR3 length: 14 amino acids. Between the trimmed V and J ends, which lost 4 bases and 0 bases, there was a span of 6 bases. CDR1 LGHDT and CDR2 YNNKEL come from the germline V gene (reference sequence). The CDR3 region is CASSRRATNEKLFF. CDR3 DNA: TGTGCCAGCAGCCGACGGGCAACTAATGAAAAACTGTTTTTT.

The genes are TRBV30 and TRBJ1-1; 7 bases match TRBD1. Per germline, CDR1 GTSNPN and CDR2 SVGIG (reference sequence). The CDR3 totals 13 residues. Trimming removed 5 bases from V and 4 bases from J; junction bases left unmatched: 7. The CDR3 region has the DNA TGTGCCTGGGAGACAGGGTCGGGCACTGAAGCTTTCTTT. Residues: CAWETGSGTEAFF. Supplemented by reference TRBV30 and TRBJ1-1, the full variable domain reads SQTIHQWPATLVQPVGSPLSLECTVEGTSNPNLYWYRQAAGRGLQLLFYSVGIGQISSEVPQNLSASRPQDRQFILSSKKLLLSDSGFYLCAWETGSGTEAFFGQGTRLTVV.

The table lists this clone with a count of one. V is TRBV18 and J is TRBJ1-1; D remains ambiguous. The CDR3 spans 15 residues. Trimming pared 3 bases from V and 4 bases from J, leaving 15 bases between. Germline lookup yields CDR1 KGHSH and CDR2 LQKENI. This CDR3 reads CASSPPVGGSTEAFF. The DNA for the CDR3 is TGTGCCAGCTCACCCCCGGTAGGAGGGAGCACTGAAGCTTTCTTT.

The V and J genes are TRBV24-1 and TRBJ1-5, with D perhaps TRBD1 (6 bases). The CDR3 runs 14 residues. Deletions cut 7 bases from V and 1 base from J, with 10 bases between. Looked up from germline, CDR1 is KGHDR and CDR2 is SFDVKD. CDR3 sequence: CATSPDSSNQPQHF. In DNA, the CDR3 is TGTGCCACCAGCCCGGACAGCAGCAATCAGCCCCAGCATTTT.

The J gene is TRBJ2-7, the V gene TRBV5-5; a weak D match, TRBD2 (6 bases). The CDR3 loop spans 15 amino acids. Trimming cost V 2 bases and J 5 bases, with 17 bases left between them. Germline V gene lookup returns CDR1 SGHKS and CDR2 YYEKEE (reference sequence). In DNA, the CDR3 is TGTGCCAGCAGCTTCTTACTAGCTGGGGACCACGAGCAGTACTTC. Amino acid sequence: CASSFLLAGDHEQYF.

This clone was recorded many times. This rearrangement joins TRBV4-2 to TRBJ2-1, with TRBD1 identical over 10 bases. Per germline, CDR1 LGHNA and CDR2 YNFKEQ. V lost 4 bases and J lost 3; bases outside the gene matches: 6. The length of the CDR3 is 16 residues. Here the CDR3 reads CASSPSGQGGYNEQFF. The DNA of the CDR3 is TGTGCCAGCAGCCCAAGCGGACAGGGGGGCTACAATGAGCAGTTCTTC.

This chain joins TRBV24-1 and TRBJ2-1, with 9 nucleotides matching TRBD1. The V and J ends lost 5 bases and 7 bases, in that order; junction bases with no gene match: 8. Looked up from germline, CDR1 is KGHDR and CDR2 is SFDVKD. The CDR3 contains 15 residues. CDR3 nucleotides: TGTGCCACCAGTGTCGCCGGGACAGGGAGAAATGAGCAGTTCTTC. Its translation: CATSVAGTGRNEQFF.